This T cell receptor (beta chain) was captured in a study of Graves' ophthalmopathy and Graves' hyperthyroidism. Scientists amplified the TCR beta CDR3 regions from RNA transcripts. RT-PCR in the first round used HTBI primers; a second-round multiplex PCR followed. TCRdb independently ran MiXCR on the multiplex PCR reads; one entry per CDR3 protein. The sample has 300,000 to 400,000 distinct CDR3 sequences, roughly 15% seen once. Many counts were recorded for this clonotype. Germline trimming cut 7 bases from V and 6 bases from J; bases unmatched to any gene: 15. Germline V CDR1 and CDR2: SQVTM, ANQGSEA. This CDR3 spans 15 amino acids.

Sequencing input: peripheral blood. This TCR was recovered from an adult man with Graves' ophthalmopathy. This chain joins TRBV29-1 and TRBJ2-5; 9 nucleotides line up with TRBD1. The DNA of the CDR3 is TGCAGCGCCAACCCCGGGACAGGGCCCCAGAAGACCCAGTACTTC. Translating gives CSANPGTGPQKTQYF. The full variable domain, with the rest looked up from reference TRBV29-1 and TRBJ2-5, is SAVISQKPSRDICQRGTSLTIQCQVDSQVTMMFWYRQQPGQSLTLIATANQGSEATYESGFVIDKFPISRPNLTFSTLTVSNMSPEDSSIYLCSANPGTGPQKTQYFGPGTRLLVL.